The rows below give T cell receptor beta chains drawn from one sample of a study of blood T cell repertoires in COVID-19. Sequencing used immunoSEQ multiplex PCR; TCRdb keeps in-frame clones, though not all of them. The sample has around 72,000 clones, roughly 80% seen once. The sequencing input was peripheral blood. The receptor source for this set is a human donor in a cohort sampled during active COVID-19. The CDR3 runs from the conserved cysteine through the conserved F or W. A D gene is named only where the DNA matches it firmly. Size tells how often a clone was seen (once, few, many) or the class of an expanded clone, and some rows leave it out.

TRBV30,NA,TRBJ1-2,NA,14,CAWIAGQSNYGYTF,TGTGCCTGGATAGCAGGGCAAAGTAACTATGGCTACACCTTC
TRBV7-9,NA,TRBJ1-1,few,13,CASSLTGNTEAFF,TGTGCCAGCAGCTTAACCGGGAACACTGAAGCTTTCTTT
TRBV7-8,NA,TRBJ2-3,NA,13,CASSSHNIDTQYF,TGTGCCAGCAGCTCCCATAACATAGATACGCAGTATTTT
TRBV6-5,TRBD1,TRBJ1-2,NA,14,CASRPDRGAYGYTF,TGTGCCAGCAGGCCGGACAGGGGTGCCTATGGCTACACCTTC
TRBV10-1,TRBD2,TRBJ2-3,NA,14,CATLLAGDTDTQYF,TGCGCCACCCTACTAGCGGGGGACACAGATACGCAGTATTTT
TRBV6-2/TRBV6-3,TRBD2,TRBJ2-2,NA,17,CASSSEGGGGAGGELFF,TGTGCCAGCAGCTCTGAAGGTGGCGGGGGGGCCGGCGGGGAGCTGTTTTTT
TRBV24-1,NA,TRBJ2-1,NA,13,CATSDTNRNEQFF,TGTGCCACCAGTGATACCAACAGAAATGAGCAGTTCTTC
TRBV11-2,NA,TRBJ2-6,NA,14,CASSFLRGANVLTF,TGTGCCAGCAGCTTCCTCCGGGGGGCCAACGTCCTGACTTTC
TRBV7-8,NA,TRBJ1-5,NA,16,CASSLRGGNSNQPQHF,TGTGCCAGCAGCTTAAGGGGGGGAAATAGCAATCAGCCCCAGCATTTT
TRBV3-1/TRBV3-2,NA,TRBJ1-2,few,14,CASSAGRGEYGYTF,TGTGCCAGCAGCGCGGGCCGGGGAGAATATGGCTACACCTTC
TRBV21-1,NA,TRBJ1-4,NA,17,CASSKLHTGQVNEKLFF,TGTGCCAGCAGCAAACTTCACACGGGACAGGTAAATGAAAAACTGTTTTTT
TRBV5-5,TRBD2,TRBJ2-5,NA,13,CASRLLAEETQYF,TGTGCCAGCAGGTTACTAGCGGAAGAGACCCAGTACTTC
TRBV19,NA,TRBJ2-7,NA,15,CASSIGARPTYEQYF,TGTGCCAGTAGTATCGGAGCAAGGCCTACCTACGAGCAGTACTTC
TRBV18,NA,TRBJ1-2,few,13,CASSPARGDGYTF,TGTGCCAGCTCACCGGCAAGGGGTGATGGCTACACCTTC
TRBV5-6,TRBD1,TRBJ2-1,NA,15,CASSLLTGVDNEQFF,TGTGCCAGCAGCTTGTTGACAGGGGTCGACAATGAGCAGTTCTTC
TRBV6-5,TRBD1,TRBJ1-2,NA,16,CASSYSGTGFNYGYTF,TGTGCCAGCAGTTACTCGGGGACAGGGTTTAACTATGGCTACACCTTC
TRBV4-2,TRBD1,TRBJ1-2,NA,15,CASSLPGQGNYGYTF,TGTGCCAGCAGCCTCCCTGGACAGGGGAACTATGGCTACACCTTC
TRBV3-1/TRBV3-2,NA,TRBJ1-5,few,14,CASSQRGWHQPQHF,TGTGCCAGCAGCCAAAGGGGATGGCATCAGCCCCAGCATTTT
TRBV5-1,NA,TRBJ2-4,NA,14,CASSTGTSGDIQYF,TGCGCCAGCAGTACTGGGACTTCTGGTGACATTCAGTACTTC
TRBV19,TRBD1,TRBJ1-2,NA,14,CASSGLQGAGSYTF,TGTGCCAGTAGTGGACTACAGGGGGCAGGGAGCTACACCTTC
TRBV20-1,TRBD2,TRBJ2-7,NA,16,CSASFRLAGPRYEQYF,TGCAGTGCTAGTTTTCGCCTAGCGGGCCCTCGTTACGAGCAGTACTTC
TRBV29-1,TRBD1,TRBJ1-1,NA,14,CSVDTGGRSAEAFF,TGCAGCGTTGATACAGGGGGCCGGTCTGCTGAAGCTTTCTTT